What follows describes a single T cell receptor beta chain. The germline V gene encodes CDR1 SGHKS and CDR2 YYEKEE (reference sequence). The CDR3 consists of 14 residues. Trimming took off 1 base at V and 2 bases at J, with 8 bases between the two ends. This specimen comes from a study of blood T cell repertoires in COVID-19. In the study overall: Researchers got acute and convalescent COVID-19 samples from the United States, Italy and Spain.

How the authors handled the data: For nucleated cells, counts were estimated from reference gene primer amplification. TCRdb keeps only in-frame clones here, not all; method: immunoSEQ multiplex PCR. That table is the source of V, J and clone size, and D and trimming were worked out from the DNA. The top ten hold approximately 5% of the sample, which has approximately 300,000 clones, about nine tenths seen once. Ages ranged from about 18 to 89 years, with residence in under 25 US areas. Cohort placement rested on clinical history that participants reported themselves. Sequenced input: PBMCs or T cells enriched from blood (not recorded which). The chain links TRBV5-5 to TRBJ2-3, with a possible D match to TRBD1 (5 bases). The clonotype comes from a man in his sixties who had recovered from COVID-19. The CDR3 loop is CASSLQGSTDTQYF. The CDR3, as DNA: TGTGCCAGCAGCTTGCAGGGTTCCACAGATACGCAGTATTTT. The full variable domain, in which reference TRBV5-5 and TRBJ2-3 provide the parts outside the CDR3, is DAGVTQSPTHLIKTRGQQVTLRCSPISGHKSVSWYQQVLGQGPQFIFQYYEKEERGRGNFPDRFSARQFPNYSSELNVNALLLGDSALYLCASSLQGSTDTQYFGPGTRLTVL.